The rows below give T cell receptor beta chains drawn from one sample of a study of blood T cell repertoires in COVID-19. The protocol was immunoSEQ multiplex PCR, while the TCRdb copy is restricted to in-frame clones and leaves out a portion. The repertoire holds about 160,000 clones, with 81% as singletons. The specimen sequenced was PBMCs or T cells enriched from blood (not recorded which). The receptors originated from a woman aged 40 to 55 with acute COVID-19. Each CDR3 is given with its conserved first and last residue. A D gene is named only where the DNA matches it firmly. Some rows mark clone size as missing; the rest say once, few, many or name a class of expanded clone.

j_call: TRBJ1-5; clone_size: .; v_call: TRBV12-3/TRBV12-4; d_call: .; cdr3_nt: TGTGCCAGCAGCCGGCGGTTGGATCAGCCCCAGCATTTT; cdr3_aa: CASSRRLDQPQHF
j_call: TRBJ2-1; clone_size: .; v_call: TRBV24-1; d_call: TRBD2; cdr3_nt: TGTGCCACCGCGGGAGCGGGAGAATCCTACAATGAGCAGTTCTTC; cdr3_aa: CATAGAGESYNEQFF
j_call: TRBJ1-2; clone_size: .; v_call: TRBV19; d_call: .; cdr3_nt: TGTGCCAGTAGTATTTACGAGGCCCCTAACTATGGCTACACCTTC; cdr3_aa: CASSIYEAPNYGYTF
j_call: TRBJ2-1; clone_size: .; v_call: TRBV3-1/TRBV3-2; d_call: TRBD2; cdr3_nt: TGTGCCAGCAGCCAAGGAGCGGGAGGTAGCAATGAGCAGTTCTTC; cdr3_aa: CASSQGAGGSNEQFF
j_call: TRBJ1-1; clone_size: .; v_call: TRBV5-4; d_call: TRBD1; cdr3_nt: TGTGCCAGCAGCTCGCCGACAGGGGGCTCCCGTGAAGCTTTCTTT; cdr3_aa: CASSSPTGGSREAFF
j_call: TRBJ1-3; clone_size: .; v_call: TRBV28; d_call: .; cdr3_nt: TGTGCCAGCAGCACCCCGTTTGGGCGCGCTTCTGGAAACACCATATATTTT; cdr3_aa: CASSTPFGRASGNTIYF
j_call: TRBJ1-2; clone_size: .; v_call: TRBV7-2; d_call: .; cdr3_nt: TGTGCCAGCAGCCTCATCGCCGTCAAAGGCGGTGGCTACACCTTC; cdr3_aa: CASSLIAVKGGGYTF
j_call: TRBJ1-1; clone_size: .; v_call: TRBV5-6; d_call: TRBD1; cdr3_nt: TGTGCCAGCAGCTTTGGGACAGGGGGCTGGGGCACTGAAGCTTTCTTT; cdr3_aa: CASSFGTGGWGTEAFF
j_call: TRBJ2-3; clone_size: .; v_call: TRBV5-6; d_call: TRBD2; cdr3_nt: TGTGCCAGCAGCTTGGACGTGGGAGGGACAGATACGCAGTATTTT; cdr3_aa: CASSLDVGGTDTQYF
j_call: TRBJ2-1; clone_size: .; v_call: TRBV30; d_call: .; cdr3_nt: TGTGCCTGCGTTTTCGGGGGTTCCCCCTACAATGAGCAGTTCTTC; cdr3_aa: CACVFGGSPYNEQFF
j_call: TRBJ2-1; clone_size: .; v_call: TRBV30; d_call: TRBD2; cdr3_nt: TGTGCCTGGAGGCCCCGTCCGCTAGCGGGATCCAATGAGCAGTTCTTC; cdr3_aa: CAWRPRPLAGSNEQFF
j_call: TRBJ2-1; clone_size: .; v_call: TRBV7-9; d_call: .; cdr3_nt: TGTGCCAGCAGCTTGACCGGTGGGAGGCGTACCGATGAGCAGTTCTTC; cdr3_aa: CASSLTGGRRTDEQFF
j_call: TRBJ1-2; clone_size: .; v_call: TRBV5-6; d_call: .; cdr3_nt: TGTGCCAGCAGCCCCGGGACAACTAACTATGGCTACACCTTC; cdr3_aa: CASSPGTTNYGYTF
j_call: TRBJ2-7; clone_size: .; v_call: TRBV5-3; d_call: .; cdr3_nt: TGTGGTGTGGCAGGACATAACTACGAGCAGTACTTC; cdr3_aa: CGVAGHNYEQYF
j_call: TRBJ2-2; clone_size: .; v_call: TRBV7-3; d_call: TRBD2; cdr3_nt: TGTGCCAGCAGCTCGACTGTAGCGGGAGCAAGCACCGGGGAGCTGTTTTTT; cdr3_aa: CASSSTVAGASTGELFF
j_call: TRBJ2-4; clone_size: .; v_call: TRBV7-8; d_call: .; cdr3_nt: TGTGCCACCAAACGGGGGTTAGCCGAAGAGAACATTCAGTACTTC; cdr3_aa: CATKRGLAEENIQYF
j_call: TRBJ2-3; clone_size: .; v_call: TRBV19; d_call: TRBD2; cdr3_nt: TGTGCCAGTAGTATAGCCGCTAGCGGGAACTTAGATACGCAGTATTTT; cdr3_aa: CASSIAASGNLDTQYF
j_call: TRBJ1-2; clone_size: .; v_call: TRBV9; d_call: .; cdr3_nt: TGTGCCAGCAGCGTAGAGGGGACTCCTTCTCATGGCTACACCTTC; cdr3_aa: CASSVEGTPSHGYTF
j_call: TRBJ1-1; clone_size: .; v_call: TRBV24-1; d_call: TRBD1; cdr3_nt: TGTGCCACCAGCGCAGGGGGGAAGGCTTTCTTT; cdr3_aa: CATSAGGKAFF
j_call: TRBJ2-2; clone_size: .; v_call: TRBV5-4; d_call: .; cdr3_nt: TGTGCCAGCAGTTTAGGACAGAACACCGGGGAGCTGTTTTTT; cdr3_aa: CASSLGQNTGELFF
j_call: TRBJ1-2; clone_size: once; v_call: TRBV9; d_call: TRBD1; cdr3_nt: TGTGCCAGCAGCTCGGGACAGGGGCAGGGCGGCTACACCTTC; cdr3_aa: CASSSGQGQGGYTF
j_call: TRBJ2-3; clone_size: .; v_call: TRBV6-6; d_call: TRBD2; cdr3_nt: TGTGCCAGCAGTCCGAGGGCCCCGGGACTAGCGGGAGGGGATACGCAGTATTTT; cdr3_aa: CASSPRAPGLAGGDTQYF
j_call: TRBJ1-5; clone_size: .; v_call: TRBV6-5; d_call: TRBD1; cdr3_nt: TGTGCCAGCAACAACCCAGGGGGCCGGGGTCAGCCCCAGCATTTT; cdr3_aa: CASNNPGGRGQPQHF
j_call: TRBJ1-5; clone_size: few; v_call: TRBV16; d_call: .; cdr3_nt: TGTGCCAGCAGCCAATCGCGGACAGGCAATCAGCCCCAGCATTTT; cdr3_aa: CASSQSRTGNQPQHF
j_call: TRBJ2-1; clone_size: .; v_call: TRBV29-1; d_call: TRBD1; cdr3_nt: TGCAGCGTTGAAGAGTGGACAGGAGGCTATGAGCAGTTCTTC; cdr3_aa: CSVEEWTGGYEQFF
j_call: TRBJ1-2; clone_size: .; v_call: TRBV28; d_call: TRBD1; cdr3_nt: TGTGCCAGCAGTTCGAGCGACAGGGAGGCCTATGGCTACACCTTC; cdr3_aa: CASSSSDREAYGYTF
j_call: TRBJ2-1; clone_size: .; v_call: TRBV4-1; d_call: TRBD2; cdr3_nt: TGCGCCAGCAGCCAGGGCCTGAGACTAGCGGGAGTAAATGAGCAGTTCTTC; cdr3_aa: CASSQGLRLAGVNEQFF
j_call: TRBJ2-1; clone_size: .; v_call: TRBV4-1; d_call: TRBD2; cdr3_nt: TGCGCCAGCAGCCAAGGGTTAGCGGGAGGTGGTTACAATGAGCAGTTCTTC; cdr3_aa: CASSQGLAGGGYNEQFF